This T cell receptor beta chain was sequenced in a study of radiotherapy plus CTLA-4 blockade in lung cancer. The V gene end was trimmed by 2 bases and the J gene end by 3 bases; junction bases not matched to a gene: 15. The CDR3 runs 19 residues. Germline V gene lookup returns CDR1 SGHAT and CDR2 FQDESV (reference sequence). Assay: immunoSEQ multiplex PCR; the TCRdb copy retains only in-frame clones and omits some. The sample lists tens of thousands of clones; around 81% were seen once. The specimen comprised peripheral blood, sampled from a patient treated with radiotherapy plus ipilimumab. The clonotype was recovered from a human donor with non-small cell lung cancer whose response to radiotherapy plus ipilimumab could not be evaluated. Some clones in this sample may be carry-over from other donors' samples. The genes are TRBV11-1 and TRBJ1-3, with 8 nucleotides matching TRBD1. The CDR3 spells CASSLRPLGTGRFGNTIYF. In nucleotides, the CDR3 is TGTGCCAGCAGCTTACGGCCGCTTGGGACAGGAAGATTTGGAAACACCATATATTTT.